This is a list of T cell receptor beta chains from one sample in a study of blood T cell repertoires in COVID-19. TCRdb's copy holds only in-frame clones and misses some; the assay was immunoSEQ multiplex PCR. The sample lists 200,000 to 250,000 clones, under 90% seen once, with under 2% in the top ten. The sample comprised PBMCs or T cells enriched from blood (not recorded which). The receptors originated from a man aged 55 to 69 who had recovered from COVID-19. CDR3s include the opening cysteine and the closing phenylalanine or tryptophan. Fields, in order: D gene, V gene, clone size, J gene, CDR3 DNA, CDR3 protein. A D gene is named only where the DNA matches it firmly. Clone sizes are given selectively: once, few, many, or a class where the clone is expanded.

.	TRBV12-3/TRBV12-4	few	TRBJ2-3	TGTGCCAGCAGCCTTGGACAGACAGATACGCAGTATTTT	CASSLGQTDTQYF
.	TRBV7-6	.	TRBJ1-1	TGTGCCAGCAGCTTAAGTTCCGGGTTCAACACTGAAGCTTTCTTT	CASSLSSGFNTEAFF
TRBD2	TRBV4-2	.	TRBJ2-1	TGTGCCAGCAGCCAAGATCGAGCTAGCGGGAGATACAATGAGCAGTTCTTC	CASSQDRASGRYNEQFF
TRBD1	TRBV19	few	TRBJ2-2	TGTGCCAGTACCATTTTTGACAGGGGGCTTATCGGGGAGCTGTTTTTT	CASTIFDRGLIGELFF
TRBD1	TRBV18	.	TRBJ2-1	TGTGCCAGCTCTGGGGACAGCCGAGAGCAGTTCTTC	CASSGDSREQFF
TRBD1	TRBV6-5	.	TRBJ1-2	TGTGCCAGCAGTTACGGAGGCGGGACAGCATATGGCTACACCTTC	CASSYGGGTAYGYTF
.	TRBV6-6	.	TRBJ1-6	TGTGCCAGCAGTTACTCGACAGACTATAATTCACCCCTCCACTTT	CASSYSTDYNSPLHF
.	TRBV10-3	.	TRBJ2-5	TGTGCCATCAGTGACAGGGCTGAAGAGACCCAGTACTTC	CAISDRAEETQYF
.	TRBV6-4	once	TRBJ2-2	TGTGCCAGCAGTGATGTGGGGGGGCGAGGCACCGGGGAGCTGTTTTTT	CASSDVGGRGTGELFF
.	TRBV6-5	.	TRBJ1-1	TGTGCCAGCAGCCGAGGAAACACTGAAGCTTTCTTT	CASSRGNTEAFF
.	TRBV4-2	.	TRBJ2-1	TGTGCCAGCAGCCAAGATCAGGCGGGGCGTGAGCAGTTCTTC	CASSQDQAGREQFF
.	TRBV7-9	.	TRBJ2-1	TGTGCCAGCGAAAATCAGGGAAATGAGCAGTTCTTC	CASENQGNEQFF
TRBD1	TRBV6-6	.	TRBJ1-6	TGTGCCAGCAGTCGACAGGGCTTGTCCTATAATTCACCCCTCCACTTT	CASSRQGLSYNSPLHF
.	TRBV11-3	.	TRBJ2-2	TGTGCCAGCAGCCACCGGGATTCGAACACCGGGGAGCTGTTTTTT	CASSHRDSNTGELFF
.	TRBV7-8	.	TRBJ1-5	TGTGCCAGCAGCTTTGGCGCCAGGGTAAATAGCAATCAGCCCCAGCATTTT	CASSFGARVNSNQPQHF
.	TRBV10-3	.	TRBJ1-5	TGTGCCATCAGTGCAACGACAGATACTCAGTTTCAGCATTTT	CAISATTDTQFQHF
TRBD1	TRBV4-3	once	TRBJ1-2	TGCGCCAGCAGCCAAGGCCAGGGGGAAAGCTATGGCTACACCTTC	CASSQGQGESYGYTF
TRBD1	TRBV15	few	TRBJ2-5	TGTGCCACCAGCAGGGGACAGGGGTGGTCAGAGACCCAGTACTTC	CATSRGQGWSETQYF
.	TRBV6-1	.	TRBJ2-7	TGTGCCAGCAGCGAACAAATGAGGGGGACCTCCTACGAGCAGTACTTC	CASSEQMRGTSYEQYF
.	TRBV7-8	.	TRBJ2-2	TGTGCCAGCAGGCCCCAGGGTTGGGCCGGGGAGCTGTTTTTT	CASRPQGWAGELFF
.	TRBV29-1	.	TRBJ1-1	TGCAGCGTAAGACAGACGATGAACACTGAAGCTTTCTTT	CSVRQTMNTEAFF
.	TRBV19	once	TRBJ1-5	TGTGCCAGTAGTGAGGGAAGGTGGGGCAATCAGCCCCAGCATTTT	CASSEGRWGNQPQHF
TRBD2	TRBV3-1/TRBV3-2	.	TRBJ2-1	TGTGCCAGCAGCCAGCTAGCGGGGTTGAGTGAGCAGTTCTTC	CASSQLAGLSEQFF
.	TRBV9	few	TRBJ2-2	TGTGCCAGCAGCGCCACTGCACCCACCACCGGGGAGCTGTTTTTT	CASSATAPTTGELFF
.	TRBV14	few	TRBJ2-1	TGTGCCAGCAGCCGGGGCAGCAATTCCTACAATGAGCAGTTCTTC	CASSRGSNSYNEQFF
TRBD2	TRBV5-1	.	TRBJ2-5	TGCGCCAGCAGCCCCGGGGCTAGCGGAGGGAAAGAGACCCAGTACTTC	CASSPGASGGKETQYF
TRBD2	TRBV18	.	TRBJ2-1	TGTGCCAGCTCACCACCAACCGGGACTAGAGGTATGGAGCAGTTCTTC	CASSPPTGTRGMEQFF
TRBD2	TRBV4-3	.	TRBJ2-1	TGCGCCAGCAGCCAAGATGTCGGGGGGGTTGGTTCCTACAATGAGCAGTTCTTC	CASSQDVGGVGSYNEQFF
.	TRBV11-1	.	TRBJ2-1	TGTGCCAGCAGTGTAGCCGGGACTTCCTACAATGAGCAGTTCTTC	CASSVAGTSYNEQFF
TRBD1	TRBV30	.	TRBJ1-2	TGTGCCTGGAGTGTAGGGGGCGGGGTGGGCTACACCTTC	CAWSVGGGVGYTF
.	TRBV5-1	.	TRBJ1-5	TGCGCCAGCAGCTTGGAAGGGGTTAGCAATCAGCCCCAGCATTTT	CASSLEGVSNQPQHF
.	TRBV2	.	TRBJ2-7	TGTGCCAGCAGTGTTTACAGGGAGGGCTCCTACGAGCAGTACTTC	CASSVYREGSYEQYF
.	TRBV10-3	once	TRBJ2-2	TGTGCCATCAGTGAGTCGGGAGTAGACACCGGGGAGCTGTTTTTT	CAISESGVDTGELFF
TRBD1	TRBV7-9	.	TRBJ2-1	TGTGCCAGCAGCACCCAGGACAGGGTCAATGAGCAGTTCTTC	CASSTQDRVNEQFF
.	TRBV24-1	.	TRBJ1-4	TGTGCCACCAGTGAGCAGGGGTCTGAAAAACTGTTTTTT	CATSEQGSEKLFF
TRBD1	TRBV9	few	TRBJ1-2	TGTGCCAGCAGCGTAGAGGGGGCAAGGTATGGCTACACCTTC	CASSVEGARYGYTF
TRBD1	TRBV7-2	.	TRBJ2-2	TGTGCCAGCAGCTGGACAGGGAACACCGGGGAGCTGTTTTTT	CASSWTGNTGELFF
.	TRBV5-1	.	TRBJ2-7	TGCGCCAGCAGCGAATTCGACAGGTCCTACGAGCAGTACTTC	CASSEFDRSYEQYF
.	TRBV11-2	.	TRBJ2-7	TGTGCCAGCAGCTTAGGTGGGGGGAGTCTCGAGCAGTACTTC	CASSLGGGSLEQYF
TRBD1	TRBV5-1	.	TRBJ2-3	TGCGCCAGCAGCTTGGGGGGACAGGGCATAGATACGCAGTATTTT	CASSLGGQGIDTQYF
.	TRBV5-1	.	TRBJ2-6	TGCGCCAGCAGCTTGTCAAACTCTGGGGCCAACGTCCTGACTTTC	CASSLSNSGANVLTF
TRBD1	TRBV11-2	few	TRBJ2-1	TGTGCCAGCAGCTTATCACCGGGACAGTACAATGAGCAGTTCTTC	CASSLSPGQYNEQFF
.	TRBV5-4	.	TRBJ2-5	TGTGCCAGCAGCCTCGAAGAGACCCAGTACTTC	CASSLEETQYF
TRBD1	TRBV7-8	.	TRBJ2-2	TGTGCCAGCAGCTTAGGGACAGGGGGCGGCACCGGGGAGCTGTTTTTT	CASSLGTGGGTGELFF
TRBD1	TRBV27	.	TRBJ2-5	TGTGCCAGCAGTTCTAGGGGGCGCCGGGGAGAGACCCAGTACTTC	CASSSRGRRGETQYF
.	TRBV3-1/TRBV3-2	.	TRBJ1-2	TGTGCCAGCGGAGCGCAAGACAGGAGAAATAACTATGGCTACACCTTC	CASGAQDRRNNYGYTF